Presented here are 16 T cell receptor beta chains from one specimen sequenced in a study of OX40 agonist ivuxolimab in advanced cancers. Method: immunoSEQ multiplex PCR; TCRdb's copy keeps in-frame clones and lacks some. This repertoire shows fewer than 30,000 clones, more than 65% found once; its top ten account for 12% to 15%. The specimen comprised CD4+ or CD8+ T cells sorted from blood, sampled in a trial of the OX40 agonist ivuxolimab. The receptors were sampled from an adult with an advanced solid tumor such as melanoma, head and neck, liver or kidney cancer.

This clone counts as medium-sized (0.01 to 0.1%). J is TRBJ1-2 and V is TRBV6-1, with D unresolved. CDR3 length: 11 residues. The V and J ends lost 2 bases and 6 bases respectively, with 4 bases between them. Germline V lookup: CDR1 MNHNS, CDR2 SASEGT. The DNA of the CDR3 is TGTGCCAGCAGTGAATACGATGGCTACACCTTC. It is translated as CASSEYDGYTF.

On this clone: This same CDR3 is encoded by further DNA sequences in the sample. The chain joins TRBV9 to TRBJ2-7, with TRBD2 matching 10 bases. With 8 bases clipped from V and 4 bases from J, the junction kept 6 bases outside the gene matches. Germline values: CDR1 SGDLS, CDR2 YYNGEE. The CDR3 loop spans 13 amino acids. The CDR3 loop is CASSSGGSYEQYF. The CDR3 DNA is TGTGCCAGTTCTAGCGGGGGCTCTTACGAGCAGTACTTC.

The chain recombines TRBV5-4 with TRBJ1-3, with 7 bases matching TRBD1. V lost 4 bases and J lost 0; bases outside the gene matches: 4. Per the germline V gene, CDR1 is SGHNT and CDR2 is YYREEE (reference sequence). This CDR3 spans 15 amino acids. This chain's CDR3 is CASSRDRDSGNTIYF. As DNA, the CDR3 is TGTGCCAGCAGCCGGGACAGAGACTCTGGAAACACCATATATTTT.

This chain uses TRBV6-1 with TRBJ1-1, with 7 bases that match TRBD1. The CDR3 has 14 amino acids. V was pared by 5 bases and J by 4 bases, with 7 bases of the junction left unmatched. CDR1 and CDR2 (germline): MNHNS, SASEGT. The CDR3 reads CASSHLRDSTEAFF. The CDR3 region has the DNA TGTGCCAGCAGTCACTTAAGGGACAGCACTGAAGCTTTCTTT.

This chain connects TRBV7-8 to TRBJ1-2, with D unresolved. CDR1 is SGHVS and CDR2 is FQNEAQ in the germline V gene. Trimming pared 3 bases from V and 2 bases from J, leaving 13 bases between. This CDR3 spans 15 amino acids. Here the CDR3 DNA reads TGTGCCAGCAGCTTGGTGGAGGGAAACAACTATGGCTACACCTTC. Translating it yields CASSLVEGNNYGYTF.

The gene calls are TRBV6-1 and TRBJ1-5; D gene uncertain. V gave up 2 bases and J gave up 5 bases, with 16 bases separating them. CDR3 length: 16 amino acids. Germline lookup yields CDR1 MNHNS and CDR2 SASEGT. DNA of the CDR3: TGTGCCAGCAGTGAATTTGGAGGGAACAGCCATCAGCCCCAGCATTTT. Its protein is CASSEFGGNSHQPQHF.

This chain links TRBV15 with TRBJ2-6; possible D gene TRBD1, 6 bases. This CDR3 comprises 16 residues. Trimming stripped 3 bases from V and 0 bases from J, with 9 bases between. Germline loops: CDR1 LNHNV, CDR2 YYDKDF (reference sequence). The CDR3 DNA follows: TGTGCCACCAGCAGTGAGGACAGCTCTGGGGCCAACGTCCTGACTTTC. Encoded protein: CATSSEDSSGANVLTF.

V usage is TRBV4-3 and J usage is TRBJ2-5; D is undetermined. This CDR3 has 15 amino acids. Germline assignment: CDR1 LGHNA and CDR2 YSLEER. V was trimmed by 0 bases and J by 4 bases, leaving 12 bases between them. CDR3 in DNA: TGCGCCAGCAGCCAAGAAAGTGGCCCCGGAGAGACCCAGTACTTC. Protein: CASSQESGPGETQYF.

The rearrangement uses TRBV27 and TRBJ2-7; D uncertain. This CDR3 spans 13 amino acids. V was shortened by 6 bases and J by 2 bases, with 11 bases between the two germline ends. Germline V lookup: CDR1 MNHEY, CDR2 SMNVEV (reference sequence). CDR3 residues: CASSHGQTYEQYF. The CDR3 nucleotides read TGTGCCAGCAGCCATGGGCAAACCTACGAGCAGTACTTC.

This clone was seen a handful of times. This rearrangement joins TRBV5-6 to TRBJ2-3; TRBD1 is a possible D gene (5 bases). CDR3 size: 15 residues. V lost 0 bases and J 2 bases, leaving 10 bases between the germline ends. The germline V gene encodes CDR1 SGHDT and CDR2 YYEEEE. CDR3 nucleotide sequence: TGTGCCAGCAGCTTGGAGGCCAGGGTCACAGATACGCAGTATTTT. Amino acid sequence: CASSLEARVTDTQYF.

The genes are TRBV19 and TRBJ2-2; D is undetermined. From germline, CDR1 is LNHDA and CDR2 SQIVND (reference sequence). This CDR3 is built from 14 residues. The germline V and J ends were trimmed by 5 bases and 1 base, with 8 bases remaining between them. CDR3 sequence: CASSWSENTGELFF. CDR3 sequence (DNA): TGTGCCAGTAGTTGGTCAGAGAACACCGGGGAGCTGTTTTTT. The full variable domain, with the rest looked up from reference TRBV19 and TRBJ2-2, is DGGITQSPKYLFRKEGQNVTLSCEQNLNHDAMYWYRQDPGQGLRLIYYSQIVNDFQKGDIAEGYSVSREKKESFPLTVTSAQKNPTAFYLCASSWSENTGELFFGEGSRLTVL.

The chain is built from TRBV7-2 and TRBJ2-7; no clear D gene. This CDR3 has 14 amino acids. CDR1 and CDR2 from the germline V gene are SGHTA and FQGNSA. The V end lost 7 bases, the J end lost 5 bases, and 18 bases lay between the germline ends. CDR3 sequence reads: CASTLDGPLDEQYF. The CDR3 DNA is TGTGCCAGCACCCTGGACGGTCCTTTGGACGAGCAGTACTTC.

DNA of the CDR3: TGTGCCAGCAGCTCCTCCACGGGGGGGGATACGCAGTATTTT. Residues: CASSSSTGGDTQYF. The V gene is TRBV11-2, the J gene TRBJ2-3; 8 bases match TRBD2. There are 14 residues in the CDR3. Germline assignment: CDR1 SGHAT and CDR2 FQNNGV. Trimming took 4 bases from V and 6 from J; bases not matched to a gene: 6.

Relative to its sample, this clone is medium-sized. The chain combines TRBV19 with TRBJ1-2; perhaps TRBD1 as D (5 bases). Trimming took off 7 bases at V and 0 bases at J, with 15 bases between the two ends. The CDR3 is 15 residues long. Germline V lookup: CDR1 LNHDA, CDR2 SQIVND (reference sequence). For the CDR3, the DNA is TGTGCCAGTACCCTCAGGGACGGAACTAACTATGGCTACACCTTC. The encoded protein is CASTLRDGTNYGYTF.

Sample share makes this clone medium-sized. The same CDR3 also results from other DNA sequences found in this sample. This chain joins TRBV25-1 and TRBJ2-7, with TRBD2 as a possible D gene (5 bases). Trimming pared 5 bases from V and 7 bases from J, leaving 9 bases between. Germline V CDR1 and CDR2: MGHDK, SYGVNS. The CDR3 totals 11 residues. In nucleotides, the CDR3 is TGTGCCAGCAGTCCCGGCGGGGAGCAGTACTTC. Translated, it gives CASSPGGEQYF.

This chain uses TRBV5-4 with TRBJ1-1; no definite D call. V was cut by 4 bases and J by 7 bases, with 8 bases left in between. Germline lookup yields CDR1 SGHNT and CDR2 YYREEE (reference sequence). The CDR3 totals 11 residues. CDR3: CASSLLGEAFF. CDR3 sequence (DNA): TGTGCCAGCAGCCTGTTGGGTGAAGCTTTCTTT.